What follows are 10 T cell receptor beta chains derived from one specimen sequenced in a study of spatial heterogeneity in lung cancer. Overall study findings and caveats: The study found that expanded intratumoral alpha and beta TCR counts tracked tumor mutation counts.

These receptors have no known antigen. Noted time point: sample taken at primary tumor resection. TCRdb recomputed calls from the 5' RACE reads with MiXCR, one row per CDR3 protein. The sample carries 4,000 to 5,500 distinct CDR3 sequences, 8.4% recorded once. The sample in question was lung tumor tissue, obtained at surgery. Receptors originate from a female donor with early-stage non-small cell lung cancer.

This sequence joins TRBV4-1 and TRBJ2-3; 10 bases fit TRBD1. V was pared by 4 bases and J by 2 bases, with 9 bases of the junction left unmatched. CDR1 and CDR2 (germline): MGHRA, YSYEKL. The CDR3 loop spans 17 amino acids. CDR3 DNA: TGCGCCAGCAGCCTCTCAGACAGGGGGCTGGACACAGATACGCAGTATTTT. Protein: CASSLSDRGLDTDTQYF.

This rearrangement joins TRBV5-1 to TRBJ1-6; D perhaps matches TRBD1 (6 bases). CDR1 and CDR2 from the germline V gene are SGHRS and YFSETQ. V lost 3 bases, J lost 10 bases, and 11 bases lay in between. The CDR3 loop spans 13 amino acids. The CDR3 sequence is CASSSQGGSPLHF. CDR3 sequence (DNA): TGCGCCAGCAGCTCACAGGGTGGCTCACCCCTCCACTTT.

CDR3 bases: TGCAGCGGGAACACAGGGGGCACTGAAGCTTTCTTT. This encodes CSGNTGGTEAFF. This chain joins TRBV29-1 and TRBJ1-1; 8 nucleotides line up with TRBD1. The germline V gene encodes CDR1 SQVTM and CDR2 ANQGSEA. With 7 bases clipped from V and 4 bases from J, the junction kept 5 bases outside the gene matches. This CDR3 is 12 amino acids long. Full variable domain (outside the CDR3, taken from reference TRBV29-1 and TRBJ1-1): SAVISQKPSRDICQRGTSLTIQCQVDSQVTMMFWYRQQPGQSLTLIATANQGSEATYESGFVIDKFPISRPNLTFSTLTVSNMSPEDSSIYLCSGNTGGTEAFFGQGTRLTVV.

Relative to its sample, this clonotype is medium-sized (0.01 to 0.1%). The chain links TRBV6-6 to TRBJ1-4, with D possibly TRBD1 on 6 matching bases. CDR1 and CDR2 (germline): MNHNY, SVGAGI (reference sequence). CDR3 size: 12 residues. The V end lost 6 bases, the J end lost 8 bases, and 10 bases lay between the germline ends. In DNA form, the CDR3 reads TGTGCCAGCAGCCCAGGGGCAGAAAAACTGTTTTTT. As protein: CASSPGAEKLFF.

A few counts support this clonotype. The chain recombines TRBV4-1 with TRBJ1-5; tentatively, D is TRBD1 (6 bases). There are 16 residues in the CDR3. Germline CDR1 MGHRA, CDR2 YSYEKL. The V end was cut by 10 bases, the J end by 0 bases, with 19 bases between. The DNA for the CDR3 is TGCGCCAACAGGGTTTTCAGCAGCTATAGCAATCAGCCCCAGCATTTT. Its protein product is CANRVFSSYSNQPQHF.

This chain uses TRBV27 with TRBJ2-1, with D hard to call. The ends were cut back, 3 bases at V and 4 bases at J, with 1 base in the middle. Germline CDR1 reads MNHEY; CDR2 reads SMNVEV (reference sequence). This CDR3 contains 11 residues. The CDR3 region is CASSLYNEQFF. CDR3 coding DNA: TGTGCCAGCAGTTTGTACAATGAGCAGTTCTTC.

This clonotype is labeled medium-sized (0.01 to 0.1%). This chain joins TRBV9 and TRBJ1-5; possible D gene TRBD1, 5 bases. Between the trimmed V and J ends, which lost 0 bases and 5 bases, there was a span of 6 bases. Looked up from germline, CDR1 is SGDLS and CDR2 is YYNGEE. The CDR3 runs 13 residues. The CDR3 loop is CASSVAGHQPQHF. The CDR3 DNA is TGTGCCAGCAGCGTAGCAGGGCATCAGCCCCAGCATTTT.

This clonotype came up a few times. The chain recombines TRBV21-1 with TRBJ2-6; TRBD1 is taken as the D call from the table, unchecked against the DNA. TRBV21-1 is tagged as a pseudogene. The CDR3 runs 17 residues. CDR3 loop: CASSLRRTGTGANVLTF. The CDR3 DNA reads TGTGCCAGCAGCCTACGTCGGACAGGGACTGGGGCCAACGTCCTGACTTTC.

The J gene is TRBJ2-5, the V gene TRBV7-3; D call uncertain. The germline V gene has CDR1 SGHTA and CDR2 FQGTGA. CDR3 length equals 13 residues. V lost 1 base and J 2 bases, leaving 5 bases between the germline ends. CDR3 residues: CASSLSSQETQYF. Written as DNA, the CDR3 is TGTGCCAGCAGCTTAAGTTCGCAAGAGACCCAGTACTTC. Based on the CDR3 plus reference TRBV7-3 and TRBJ2-5, the full variable domain is GAGVSQTPSNKVTEKGKYVELRCDPISGHTALYWYRQSLGQGPEFLIYFQGTGAADDSGLPNDRFFAVRPEGSVSTLKIQRTERGDSAVYLCASSLSSQETQYFGPGTRLLVL.

By its share, this clonotype is medium-sized. The rearrangement joins TRBV6-5 to TRBJ2-5; TRBD1 aligns across 8 bases. The CDR3 has 14 residues. CDR1 MNHEY and CDR2 SVGAGI come from the germline V gene. J lost 7 bases, V lost 1 base, and 5 bases had no gene match. DNA for the CDR3: TGTGCCAGCAGTTACTTTACAGGGGGGTCGACCCAGTACTTC. It codes for CASSYFTGGSTQYF.